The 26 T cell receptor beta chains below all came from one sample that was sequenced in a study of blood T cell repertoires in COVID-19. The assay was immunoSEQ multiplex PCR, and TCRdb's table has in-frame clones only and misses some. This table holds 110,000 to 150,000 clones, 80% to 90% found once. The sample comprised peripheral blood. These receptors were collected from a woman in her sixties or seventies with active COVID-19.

The CDR3 protein is CASSYSEDGYTF. The CDR3 DNA sequence: TGTGCCAGCAGTTACTCGGAGGATGGCTACACCTTC. The chain carries TRBV6-6 and TRBJ1-2; D unclear. CDR1 is MNHNY and CDR2 is SVGAGI in the germline V gene (reference sequence). The CDR3 is made up of 12 amino acids. V lost 0 bases, J lost 6 bases, and 5 bases lay in between.

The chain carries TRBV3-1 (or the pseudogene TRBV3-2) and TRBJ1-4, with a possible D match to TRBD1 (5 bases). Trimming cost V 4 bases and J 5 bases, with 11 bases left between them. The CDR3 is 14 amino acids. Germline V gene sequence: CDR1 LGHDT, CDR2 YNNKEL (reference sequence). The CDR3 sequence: CASSRVGLNEKLFF. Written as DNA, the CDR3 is TGTGCCAGCAGCCGAGTGGGGCTAAATGAAAAACTGTTTTTT.

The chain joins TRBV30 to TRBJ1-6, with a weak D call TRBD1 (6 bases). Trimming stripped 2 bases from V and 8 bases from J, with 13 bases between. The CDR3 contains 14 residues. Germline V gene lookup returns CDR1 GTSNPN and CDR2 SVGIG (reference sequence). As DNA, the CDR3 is TGTGCCTGGAGTTCGACAGGCCGTTATTCACCCCTCCACTTT. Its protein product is CAWSSTGRYSPLHF.

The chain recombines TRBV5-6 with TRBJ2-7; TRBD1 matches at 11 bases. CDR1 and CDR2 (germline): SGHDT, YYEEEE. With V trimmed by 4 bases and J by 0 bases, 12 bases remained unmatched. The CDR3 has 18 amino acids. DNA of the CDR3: TGTGCCAGCAGCGTAGAAATGGACAGGGGGCAAAGCTCCTACGAGCAGTACTTC. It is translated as CASSVEMDRGQSSYEQYF.

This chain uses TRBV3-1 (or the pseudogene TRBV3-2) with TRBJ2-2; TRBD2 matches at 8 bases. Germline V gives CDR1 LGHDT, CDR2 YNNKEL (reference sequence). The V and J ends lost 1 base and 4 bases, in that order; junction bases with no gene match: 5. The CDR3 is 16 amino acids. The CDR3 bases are TGTGCCAGCAGCCAAGGGAGCGGGAGTGTCACCGGGGAGCTGTTTTTT. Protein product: CASSQGSGSVTGELFF.

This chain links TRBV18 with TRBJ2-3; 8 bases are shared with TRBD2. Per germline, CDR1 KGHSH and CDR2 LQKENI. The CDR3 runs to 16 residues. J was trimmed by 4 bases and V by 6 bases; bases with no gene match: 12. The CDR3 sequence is CASSTPNSGASDTQYF. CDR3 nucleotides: TGTGCCAGCTCTACGCCCAATAGCGGGGCTTCAGATACGCAGTATTTT.

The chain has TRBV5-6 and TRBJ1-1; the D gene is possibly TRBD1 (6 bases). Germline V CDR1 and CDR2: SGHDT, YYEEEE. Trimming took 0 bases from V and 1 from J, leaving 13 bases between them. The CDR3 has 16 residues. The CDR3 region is CASSLAGQLANTEAFF. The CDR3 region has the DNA TGTGCCAGCAGCTTGGCTGGACAGCTAGCGAACACTGAAGCTTTCTTT. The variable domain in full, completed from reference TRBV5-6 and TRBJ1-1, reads DAGVTQSPTHLIKTRGQQVTLRCSPKSGHDTVSWYQQALGQGPQFIFQYYEEEERQRGNFPDRFSGHQFPNYSSELNVNALLLGDSALYLCASSLAGQLANTEAFFGQGTRLTVV.

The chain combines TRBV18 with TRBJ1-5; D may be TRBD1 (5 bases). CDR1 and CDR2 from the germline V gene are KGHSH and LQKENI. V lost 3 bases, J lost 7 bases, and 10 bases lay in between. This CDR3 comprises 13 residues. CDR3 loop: CASSPGEGQPQHF. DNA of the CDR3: TGTGCCAGCTCACCGGGGGAGGGCCAGCCCCAGCATTTT.

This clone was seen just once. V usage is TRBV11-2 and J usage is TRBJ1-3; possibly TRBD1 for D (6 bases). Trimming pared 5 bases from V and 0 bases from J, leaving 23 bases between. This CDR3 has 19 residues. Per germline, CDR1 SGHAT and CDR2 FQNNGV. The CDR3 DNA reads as TGTGCCAGCAGCCCCGATCGGGGGGCGCAGTCTTTCTCTGGAAACACCATATATTTT. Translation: CASSPDRGAQSFSGNTIYF.

The CDR3, as DNA: TGTGCCAGTACGCAGGAGGGGGGGACTAGCGGACGGGAGACCCAGTACTTC. This encodes CASTQEGGTSGRETQYF. The chain employs TRBV19 and TRBJ2-5; TRBD2 aligns across 11 bases. Germline V gene lookup returns CDR1 LNHDA and CDR2 SQIVND (reference sequence). CDR3 length: 17 residues. V dropped 7 bases and J dropped 5; count of bases not matched to a gene: 15.

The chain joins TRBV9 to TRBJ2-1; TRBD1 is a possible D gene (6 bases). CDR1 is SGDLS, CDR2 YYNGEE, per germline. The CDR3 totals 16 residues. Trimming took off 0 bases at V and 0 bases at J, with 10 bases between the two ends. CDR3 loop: CASSVVGQSSYNEQFF. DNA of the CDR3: TGTGCCAGCAGCGTAGTAGGACAGAGCTCCTACAATGAGCAGTTCTTC.

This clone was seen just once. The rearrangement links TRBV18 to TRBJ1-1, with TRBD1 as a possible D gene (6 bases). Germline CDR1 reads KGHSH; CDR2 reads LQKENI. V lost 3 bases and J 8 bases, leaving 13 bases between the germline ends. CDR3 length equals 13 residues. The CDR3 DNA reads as TGTGCCAGCTCACCGATGAGACAGGCCGAAGCTTTCTTT. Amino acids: CASSPMRQAEAFF.

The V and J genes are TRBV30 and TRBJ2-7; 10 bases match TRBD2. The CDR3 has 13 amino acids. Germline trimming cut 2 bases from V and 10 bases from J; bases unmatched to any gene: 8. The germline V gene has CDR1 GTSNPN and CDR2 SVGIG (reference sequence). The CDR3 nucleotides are TGTGCCTGGAGTCGGCTAGCGGGAGACGTTCAGTACTTC. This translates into CAWSRLAGDVQYF.

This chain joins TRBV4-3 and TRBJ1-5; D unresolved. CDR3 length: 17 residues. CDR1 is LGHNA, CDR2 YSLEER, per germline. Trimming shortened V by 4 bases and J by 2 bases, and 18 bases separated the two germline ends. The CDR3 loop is CASSLSVDYSGNQPQHF. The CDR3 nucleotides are TGCGCCAGCAGCCTTTCGGTGGATTATAGCGGCAATCAGCCCCAGCATTTT.

Here the CDR3 DNA reads TGTGCCAGCAGCCAAGGGAGGAACACTGAAGCTTTCTTT. Its translation is CASSQGRNTEAFF. The chain links TRBV14 to TRBJ1-1; D unclear. The CDR3 covers 13 residues. Germline V gene sequence: CDR1 SGHDN, CDR2 FVKESK. Between the trimmed V and J ends, which lost 1 base and 1 base, there was a span of 4 bases.

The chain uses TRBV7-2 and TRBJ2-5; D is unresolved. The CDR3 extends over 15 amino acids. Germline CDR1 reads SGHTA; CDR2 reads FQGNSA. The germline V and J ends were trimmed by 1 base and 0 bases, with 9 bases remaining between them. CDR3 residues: CASSLGRAYQETQYF. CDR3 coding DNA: TGTGCCAGCAGCTTAGGGAGAGCTTACCAAGAGACCCAGTACTTC.

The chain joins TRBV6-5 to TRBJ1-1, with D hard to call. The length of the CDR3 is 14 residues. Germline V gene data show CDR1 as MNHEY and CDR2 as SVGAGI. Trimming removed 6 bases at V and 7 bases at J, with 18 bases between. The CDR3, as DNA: TGTGCCAGCAGGCGGCCAGGAGCGGTAGATGAAGCTTTCTTT. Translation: CASRRPGAVDEAFF.

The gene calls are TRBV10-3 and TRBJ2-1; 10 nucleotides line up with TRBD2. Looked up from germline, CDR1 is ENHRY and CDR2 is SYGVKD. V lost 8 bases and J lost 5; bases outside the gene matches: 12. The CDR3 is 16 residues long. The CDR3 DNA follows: TGTGCCATCGGCCCCCAGCTAGCGGGAGCTAACAATGAGCAGTTCTTC. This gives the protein CAIGPQLAGANNEQFF.

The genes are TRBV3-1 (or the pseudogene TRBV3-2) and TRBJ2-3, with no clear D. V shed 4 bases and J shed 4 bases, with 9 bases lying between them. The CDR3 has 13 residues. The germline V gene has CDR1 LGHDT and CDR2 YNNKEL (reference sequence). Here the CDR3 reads CASSRGSADTQYF. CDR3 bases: TGTGCCAGCAGCCGAGGCTCAGCAGATACGCAGTATTTT.

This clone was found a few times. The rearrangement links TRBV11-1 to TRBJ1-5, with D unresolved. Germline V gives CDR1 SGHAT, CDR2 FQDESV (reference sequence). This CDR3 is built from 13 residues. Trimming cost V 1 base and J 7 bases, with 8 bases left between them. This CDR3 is CASSLGSAQPQHF. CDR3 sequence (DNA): TGTGCCAGCAGCTTAGGCTCCGCGCAGCCCCAGCATTTT.

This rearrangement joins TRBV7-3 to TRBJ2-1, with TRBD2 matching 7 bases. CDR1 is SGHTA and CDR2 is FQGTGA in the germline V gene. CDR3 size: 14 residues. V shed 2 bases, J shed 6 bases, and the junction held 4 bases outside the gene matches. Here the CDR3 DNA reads TGTGCCAGCAGCTTAGCGGGACTAAGCAATGAGCAGTTCTTC. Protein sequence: CASSLAGLSNEQFF. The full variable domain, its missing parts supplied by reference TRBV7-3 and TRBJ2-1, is GAGVSQTPSNKVTEKGKYVELRCDPISGHTALYWYRQSLGQGPEFLIYFQGTGAADDSGLPNDRFFAVRPEGSVSTLKIQRTERGDSAVYLCASSLAGLSNEQFFGPGTRLTVL.

The CDR3 DNA sequence: TGTGCCAGCAGCCGGACAGGGAGCCCGAGGGGAGAGCAGTACTTC. Its protein product is CASSRTGSPRGEQYF. The V and J genes are TRBV3-1 (or the pseudogene TRBV3-2) and TRBJ2-7; the match to TRBD1 covers 8 bases. The trim removed 4 bases at V and 7 bases at J, leaving 12 bases unmatched. Germline assignment: CDR1 LGHDT and CDR2 YNNKEL (reference sequence). The CDR3 length is 15 residues.

Here the CDR3 reads CASSLRDRGGKTQYF. In nucleotides, the CDR3 is TGTGCCAGTAGTCTCCGGGACAGGGGTGGAAAGACCCAGTACTTC. This sequence joins TRBV19 and TRBJ2-5; 10 positions agree with TRBD1. The junction had 9 bases not matched to a gene; V was cut back by 5 bases and J by 6 bases. Germline values: CDR1 LNHDA, CDR2 SQIVND (reference sequence). The CDR3 has 15 residues.

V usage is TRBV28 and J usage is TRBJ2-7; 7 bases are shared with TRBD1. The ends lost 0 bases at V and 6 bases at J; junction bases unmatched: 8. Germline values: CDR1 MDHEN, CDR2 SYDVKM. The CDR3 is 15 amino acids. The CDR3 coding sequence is TGTGCCAGCAGTTTATGGGCAGGGGGAAAGGGCGAGCAGTACTTC. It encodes CASSLWAGGKGEQYF. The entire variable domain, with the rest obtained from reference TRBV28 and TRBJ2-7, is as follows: DVKVTQSSRYLVKRTGEKVFLECVQDMDHENMFWYRQDPGLGLRLIYFSYDVKMKEKGDIPEGYSVSREKKERFSLILESASTNQTSMYLCASSLWAGGKGEQYFGPGTRLTVT.

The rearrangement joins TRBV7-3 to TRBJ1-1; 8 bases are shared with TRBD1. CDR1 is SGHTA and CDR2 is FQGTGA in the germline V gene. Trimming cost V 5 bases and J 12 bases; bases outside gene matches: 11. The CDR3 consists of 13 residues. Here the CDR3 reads CASSPSDRGRTFF. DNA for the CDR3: TGTGCCAGCAGCCCCTCAGACAGGGGCAGGACTTTCTTT. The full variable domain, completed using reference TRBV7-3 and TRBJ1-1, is GAGVSQTPSNKVTEKGKYVELRCDPISGHTALYWYRQSLGQGPEFLIYFQGTGAADDSGLPNDRFFAVRPEGSVSTLKIQRTERGDSAVYLCASSPSDRGRTFFGQGTRLTVV.

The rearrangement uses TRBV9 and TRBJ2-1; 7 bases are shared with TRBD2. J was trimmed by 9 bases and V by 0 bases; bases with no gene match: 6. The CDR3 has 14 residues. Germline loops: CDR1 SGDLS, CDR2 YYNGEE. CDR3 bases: TGTGCCAGCAGCGTAGTGGCGGGAGAGGTTGAGCAGTTCTTC. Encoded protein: CASSVVAGEVEQFF.